The clone carrying this T cell receptor beta chain is categorized as large (0.1 to 1%). TCRdb independently ran MiXCR on the PCR reads; one entry per CDR3 protein. The sample records about 15,000 distinct CDR3 sequences, around half being singletons. The data are from a study of tumor-infiltrating lymphocytes in oesophageal squamous cell carcinoma. Between the trimmed V and J ends, which lost 3 bases and 6 bases, there was a span of 12 bases. This CDR3 contains 14 residues. CDR1 is SGHVS, CDR2 FQNEAQ, per germline. The chain links TRBV7-8 to TRBJ1-5, with D possibly being TRBD1 (5 bases). The receptor was derived from a female donor with esophageal squamous cell carcinoma. The sequencing input was esophageal tumor tissue. Here the CDR3 reads CASSLGPGRQPQHF. CDR3 sequence (DNA): TGTGCCAGCAGCTTGGGGCCGGGGCGTCAGCCCCAGCATTTT.